This T cell receptor beta chain was obtained from a study of cytomegalovirus exposure and HLA in healthy donors. This CDR3 has 14 residues. V shed 1 base and J shed 0 bases, with 7 bases lying between them. The V gene's germline CDR1 is SGHNT and CDR2 YYREEE (reference sequence). This clone was observed a handful of times. Use of 60 Vbeta and 13 Jbeta primers characterized the PCR. Here immunoSEQ multiplex PCR was the method, and the copy in TCRdb shows in-frame clones only, minus some. The repertoire has approximately 150,000 clones, less than 85% of them found once; the top ten carry about 4.5%. The V call is TRBV5-4, the J call TRBJ1-1; D ambiguous. This sequence was found in a middle-aged man in good health and CMV-seronegative. Source material: PBMCs. CDR3 loop: CASSLQELNTEAFF. The DNA for the CDR3 is TGTGCCAGCAGCTTGCAGGAATTGAACACTGAAGCTTTCTTT.